This T cell receptor beta chain was sequenced during a study of shared clonotypes between healthy human individuals. Study findings and constraints: Clonotype sharing among donors, it was expected, would be affected by sequencing depth.

CDR3 size: 13 residues. The V and J ends lost 3 bases and 1 base respectively, with 6 bases between them. The germline CDR1 and CDR2 sequences are MDHEN and SYDVKM. The table came from immunoSEQ multiplex PCR; TCRdb's copy has only in-frame clones and leaves some out. The profile covers over a million clones, with approximately 98% appearing a single time and about 0.4% taken by the ten largest. Every one of the donors was a Caucasian adult that lived in Nashville, Tennessee. In regard to this clone: The target antigen is unknown. Other DNA sequences in the sample encode the same CDR3.

The sequenced sample consisted of naive CD4+ T cells sorted from blood. Subset: CD45RA+ positively selected. This rearrangement joins TRBV28 to TRBJ1-1, with D unresolved. This clonotype originated in a man younger than 45 in good health. In DNA form, the CDR3 reads TGTGCCAGCAGTTTTCTGCGGAACACTGAAGCTTTCTTT. It is translated as CASSFLRNTEAFF.